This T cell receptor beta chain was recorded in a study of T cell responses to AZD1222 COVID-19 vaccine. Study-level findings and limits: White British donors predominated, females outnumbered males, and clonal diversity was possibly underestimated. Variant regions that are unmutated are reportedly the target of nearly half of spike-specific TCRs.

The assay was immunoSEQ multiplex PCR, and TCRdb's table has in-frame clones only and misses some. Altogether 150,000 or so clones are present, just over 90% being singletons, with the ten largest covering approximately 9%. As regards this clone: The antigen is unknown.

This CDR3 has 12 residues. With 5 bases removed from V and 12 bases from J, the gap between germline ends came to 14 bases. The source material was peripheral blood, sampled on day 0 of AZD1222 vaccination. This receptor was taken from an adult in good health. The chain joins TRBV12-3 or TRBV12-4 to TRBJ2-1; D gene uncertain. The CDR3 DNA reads TGTGCCAGCAGTATCCTCCCCCCGGGGCAGTTCTTC. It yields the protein CASSILPPGQFF.